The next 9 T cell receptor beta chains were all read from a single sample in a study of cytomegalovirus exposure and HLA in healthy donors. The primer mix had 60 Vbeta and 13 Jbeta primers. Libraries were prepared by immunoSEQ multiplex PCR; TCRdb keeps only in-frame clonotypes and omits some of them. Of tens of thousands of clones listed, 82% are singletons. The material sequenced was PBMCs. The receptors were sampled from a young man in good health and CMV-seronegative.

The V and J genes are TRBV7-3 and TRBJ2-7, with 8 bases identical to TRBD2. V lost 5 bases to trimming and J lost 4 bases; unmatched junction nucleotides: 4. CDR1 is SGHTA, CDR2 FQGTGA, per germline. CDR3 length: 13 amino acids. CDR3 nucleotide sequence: TGTGCCAGCAGCCGGGAGGGCGGATACGAGCAGTACTTC. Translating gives CASSREGGYEQYF.

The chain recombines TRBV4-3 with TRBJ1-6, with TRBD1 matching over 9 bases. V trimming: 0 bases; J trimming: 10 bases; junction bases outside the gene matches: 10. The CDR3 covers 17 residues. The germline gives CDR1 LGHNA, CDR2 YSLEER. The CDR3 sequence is CASSQDAGTGQKSPLHF. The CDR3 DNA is TGCGCCAGCAGCCAAGATGCGGGGACAGGGCAAAAATCACCCCTCCACTTT.

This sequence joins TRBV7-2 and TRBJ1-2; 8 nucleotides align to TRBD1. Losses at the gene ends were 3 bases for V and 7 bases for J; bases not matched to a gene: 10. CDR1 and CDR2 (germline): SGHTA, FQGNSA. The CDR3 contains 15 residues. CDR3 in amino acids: CASSLVRQGLAGYTF. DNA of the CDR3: TGTGCCAGCAGCTTGGTTCGACAGGGGTTGGCTGGCTACACCTTC.

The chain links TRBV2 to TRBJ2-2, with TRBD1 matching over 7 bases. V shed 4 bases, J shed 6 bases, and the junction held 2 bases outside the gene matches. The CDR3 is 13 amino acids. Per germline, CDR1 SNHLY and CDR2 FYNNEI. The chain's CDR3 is CASSVQGSGELFF. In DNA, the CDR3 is TGTGCCAGCAGTGTACAGGGGTCCGGGGAGCTGTTTTTT.

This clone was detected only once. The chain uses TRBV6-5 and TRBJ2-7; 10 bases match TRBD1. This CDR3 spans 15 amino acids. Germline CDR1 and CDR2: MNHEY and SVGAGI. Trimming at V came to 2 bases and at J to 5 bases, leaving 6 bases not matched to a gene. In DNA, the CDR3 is TGTGCCAGCAGTTACAGGGGGACAGGGGTTAACGAGCAGTACTTC. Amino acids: CASSYRGTGVNEQYF.

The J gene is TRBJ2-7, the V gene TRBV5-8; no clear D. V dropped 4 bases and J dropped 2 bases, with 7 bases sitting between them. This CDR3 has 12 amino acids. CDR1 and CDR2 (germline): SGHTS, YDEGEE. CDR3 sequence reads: CASSHTTYEQYF. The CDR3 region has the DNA TGTGCCAGCAGCCACACCACCTACGAGCAGTACTTC. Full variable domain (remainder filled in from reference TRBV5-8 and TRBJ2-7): EAGVTQSPTHLIKTRGQQATLRCSPISGHTSVYWYQQALGLGLQFLLWYDEGEERNRGNFPPRFSGRQFPNYSSELNVNALELEDSALYLCASSHTTYEQYFGPGTRLTVT.

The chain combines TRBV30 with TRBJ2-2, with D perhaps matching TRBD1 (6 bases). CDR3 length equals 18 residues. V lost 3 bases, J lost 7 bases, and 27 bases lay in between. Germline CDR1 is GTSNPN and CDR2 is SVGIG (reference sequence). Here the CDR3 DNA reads TGTGCCTGGAGGGGATCAAGGGCAGGGGAATTCCTTCACGGGGAGCTGTTTTTT. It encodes CAWRGSRAGEFLHGELFF.

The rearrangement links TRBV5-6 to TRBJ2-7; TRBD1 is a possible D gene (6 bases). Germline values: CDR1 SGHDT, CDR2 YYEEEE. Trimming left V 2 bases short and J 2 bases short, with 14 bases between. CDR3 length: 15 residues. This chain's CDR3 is CASSFKGDGTYEQYF. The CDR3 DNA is TGTGCCAGCAGCTTCAAGGGGGACGGGACCTACGAGCAGTACTTC.

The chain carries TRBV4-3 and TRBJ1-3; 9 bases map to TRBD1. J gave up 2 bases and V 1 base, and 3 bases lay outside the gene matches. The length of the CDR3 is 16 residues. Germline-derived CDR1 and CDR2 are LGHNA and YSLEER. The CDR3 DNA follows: TGCGCCAGCAGCCAAGTACACAGGGGGCCTGGAAACACCATATATTTT. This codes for CASSQVHRGPGNTIYF.